This T cell receptor (beta chain) originates from a study of cytomegalovirus exposure and HLA in healthy donors. Concerning this clone itself: Its specificity is not known.

The PCR had 60 Vbeta and 13 Jbeta primers. Method: immunoSEQ multiplex PCR; TCRdb's copy keeps in-frame clones and lacks some. The sample yields some 180,000 clones, over 65% seen once. Broader study findings: Cytomegalovirus status was reportedly diagnosed by the classifier with high sensitivity and specificity. A later analysis found common viral pathogens apparently linked to several of the most significant clusters.

The sequence derives from a man aged 18 to 29 in good health and CMV-seronegative. The sequencing sample was made of PBMCs.

The CDR3 protein is CASSAPRGETQYF. The CDR3 coding sequence is TGTGCCAGCAGTGCTCCCAGGGGAGAGACCCAGTACTTC. The chain is built from TRBV25-1 and TRBJ2-5, with D perhaps TRBD1 (6 bases). Germline V gives CDR1 MGHDK, CDR2 SYGVNS. V was clipped by 4 bases and J by 4 bases, with 10 bases between them. This CDR3 comprises 13 residues.